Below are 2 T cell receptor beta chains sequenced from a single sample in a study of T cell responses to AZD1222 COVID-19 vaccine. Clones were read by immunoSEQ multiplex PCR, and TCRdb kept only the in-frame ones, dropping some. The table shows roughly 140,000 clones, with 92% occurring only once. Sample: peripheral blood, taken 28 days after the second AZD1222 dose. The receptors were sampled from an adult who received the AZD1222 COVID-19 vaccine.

The CDR3 sequence is CASSESHRGDETQYF. CDR3 nucleotides: TGCGCCAGCAGTGAGTCGCACAGGGGGGATGAGACCCAGTACTTC. V is TRBV10-1 and J is TRBJ2-5; 8 positions agree with TRBD1. The CDR3 consists of 15 residues. Germline lookup yields CDR1 WNHNN and CDR2 SYGVQD (reference sequence). With 0 bases clipped from V and 5 bases from J, the junction kept 5 bases outside the gene matches.

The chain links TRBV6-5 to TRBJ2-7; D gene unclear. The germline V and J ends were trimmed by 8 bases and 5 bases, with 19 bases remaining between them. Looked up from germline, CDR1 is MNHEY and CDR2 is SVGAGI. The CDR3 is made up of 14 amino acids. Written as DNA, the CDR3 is TGTGCCAGCGGCCCGCAGTACTTAAGTGACGAGCAGTACTTC. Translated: CASGPQYLSDEQYF.